This entry lists 10 T cell receptor beta chains sequenced from one sample in a study of long-term antiretroviral therapy in people with HIV. Samples were assayed with immunoSEQ v3.0 at survey level. This table comes from immunoSEQ multiplex PCR, and its TCRdb copy is limited to in-frame clones, with some not included. The sample consists of 25,000 to 35,000 clones, 78% of them appearing once. Specimen: unsorted PBMCs, collected 3.1 years after starting antiretroviral therapy. All receptors derive from a woman aged 45-59 years with HIV.

The chain joins TRBV7-2 to TRBJ1-1, with a possible D match to TRBD1 (5 bases). The germline CDR1 and CDR2 sequences are SGHTA and FQGNSA. V was clipped by 1 base and J by 1 base, with 7 bases between them. This CDR3 contains 14 residues. CDR3 sequence reads: CASSLVRENTEAFF. The CDR3, as DNA: TGTGCCAGCAGCTTAGTCAGGGAGAACACTGAAGCTTTCTTT.

The V gene is TRBV12-5, the J gene TRBJ1-3; D is perhaps TRBD1 (5 bases). V was clipped by 6 bases and J by 0 bases, with 9 bases between them. The CDR3 extends over 14 amino acids. Germline V gives CDR1 LGHNT, CDR2 FRNRAP. CDR3 coding DNA: TGTGCTAGTGGGTCAGGGCCCTCTGGAAACACCATATATTTT. Protein: CASGSGPSGNTIYF.

This chain links TRBV7-9 with TRBJ2-7, with a tentative D call TRBD2 (6 bases). Germline CDR1 and CDR2: SEHNR and FQNEAQ (reference sequence). This CDR3 is built from 15 residues. Trimming pared 4 bases from V and 4 bases from J, leaving 17 bases between. Written as DNA, the CDR3 is TGTGCCAGCAGCTCAATCGGGACCCGGGAGTACGAGCAGTACTTC. Encoded protein: CASSSIGTREYEQYF.

This chain connects TRBV30 to TRBJ2-7; 11 nucleotides match TRBD2. Germline CDR1 reads GTSNPN; CDR2 reads SVGIG (reference sequence). V lost 2 bases, J lost 5 bases, and 5 bases stayed unmatched. The CDR3 sequence is 14 residues long. The CDR3 spells CAWSRLAGGHEQYF. The CDR3 nucleotides are TGTGCCTGGAGTAGGCTAGCGGGGGGCCACGAGCAGTACTTC.

The chain carries TRBV20-1 and TRBJ2-1; no clear D gene. This CDR3 is 11 amino acids long. The germline gives CDR1 DFQATT, CDR2 SNEGSKA (reference sequence). Trimming took 1 base from V and 9 from J, leaving 7 bases between them. The CDR3 DNA follows: TGCAGTGCTAGAGTCATGAGTGAGCAGTTCTTC. It encodes CSARVMSEQFF.

This chain uses TRBV6-1 with TRBJ1-1; D uncertain. Germline V gene lookup returns CDR1 MNHNS and CDR2 SASEGT. This CDR3 contains 14 residues. Trimming cost V 4 bases and J 4 bases, with 13 bases left between them. CDR3 in DNA: TGTGCCAGCAGTGCCGGTAATTCGGGCACTGAAGCTTTCTTT. The encoded protein is CASSAGNSGTEAFF.

CDR3 nucleotide sequence: TGCGCCAGCAGCAGCGTTTCGGGGGCCTACGAGCAGTACTTC. Protein: CASSSVSGAYEQYF. This chain joins TRBV5-1 and TRBJ2-7; maybe TRBD2 (6 bases). Germline assignment: CDR1 SGHRS and CDR2 YFSETQ. This CDR3 is built from 14 residues. The germline V and J ends were trimmed by 4 bases and 2 bases, with 13 bases remaining between them.

This chain joins TRBV4-1 and TRBJ1-1; weak D call: TRBD1 (6 bases). Germline V CDR1 and CDR2: MGHRA, YSYEKL. This CDR3 comprises 13 residues. V shed 1 base and J shed 10 bases, with 13 bases lying between them. CDR3 coding DNA: TGCGCCAGCAGCCAAGGATACCAAGGGGGAGCTTTCTTT. Residues: CASSQGYQGGAFF.

The chain joins TRBV30 to TRBJ1-1; D not certain. Trimming took off 4 bases at V and 4 bases at J, with 16 bases between the two ends. Looked up from germline, CDR1 is GTSNPN and CDR2 is SVGIG (reference sequence). The CDR3 totals 14 residues. CDR3 coding DNA: TGTGCCTGGACGAGAATGGGATCTGGCACTGAAGCTTTCTTT. Residues: CAWTRMGSGTEAFF.

In DNA form, the CDR3 reads TGTGCCAGCAGTGAATTCAGGACAGACGAGCAGTACGTC. As protein: CASSEFRTDEQYV. The J gene is TRBJ2-7, the V gene TRBV2; D possibly corresponds to TRBD1 (6 bases). Trimming cost V 2 bases and J 5 bases, with 10 bases left between them. The CDR3 contains 13 residues. Germline V gene data show CDR1 as SNHLY and CDR2 as FYNNEI.